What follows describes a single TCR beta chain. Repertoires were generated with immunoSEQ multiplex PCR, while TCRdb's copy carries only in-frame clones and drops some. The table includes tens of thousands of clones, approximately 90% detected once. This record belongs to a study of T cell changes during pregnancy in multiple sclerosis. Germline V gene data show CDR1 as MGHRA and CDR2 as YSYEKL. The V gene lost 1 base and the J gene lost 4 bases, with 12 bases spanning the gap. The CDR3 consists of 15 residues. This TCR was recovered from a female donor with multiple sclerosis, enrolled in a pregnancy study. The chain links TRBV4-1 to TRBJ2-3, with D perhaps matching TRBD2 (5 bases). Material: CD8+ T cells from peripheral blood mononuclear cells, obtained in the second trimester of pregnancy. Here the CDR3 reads CASSQGAGLADTQYF. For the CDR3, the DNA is TGCGCCAGCAGCCAAGGGGCGGGCCTCGCAGATACGCAGTATTTT.